The T cell receptor beta chain described here comes from a study of T cells in tuberculosis. Measured with immunoSEQ multiplex PCR; TCRdb has only the in-frame clones, and not every one. Of roughly 24,000 clones listed, almost 97% are singletons. CDR3 length equals 13 residues. Trimming at V came to 5 bases and at J to 3 bases, leaving 4 bases not matched to a gene. Germline CDR1 is MNHEY and CDR2 is SMNVEV (reference sequence). Regarding this clone: This specimen includes other DNA sequences encoding the same CDR3.

The chain recombines TRBV27 with TRBJ2-7; 7 bases are a match to TRBD1. The sample consisted of PBMCs. The sequence was collected from a donor between 5 and 29 years old with latent tuberculosis or without tuberculosis infection. CDR3 amino acids: CASSAGTDYEQYF. For the CDR3, the DNA is TGTGCCAGCAGTGCCGGGACAGACTACGAGCAGTACTTC.